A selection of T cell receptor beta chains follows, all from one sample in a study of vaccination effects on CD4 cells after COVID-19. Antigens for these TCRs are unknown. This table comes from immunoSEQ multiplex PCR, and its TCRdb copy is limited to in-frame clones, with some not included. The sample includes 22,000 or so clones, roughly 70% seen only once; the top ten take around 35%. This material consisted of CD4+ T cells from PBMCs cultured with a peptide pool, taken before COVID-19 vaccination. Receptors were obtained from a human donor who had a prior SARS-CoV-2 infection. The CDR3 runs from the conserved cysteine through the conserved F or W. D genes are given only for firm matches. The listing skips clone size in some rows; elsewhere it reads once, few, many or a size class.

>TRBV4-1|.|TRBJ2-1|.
CASSQGLVPGTRSSYNEQFF
TGCGCCAGCAGCCAAGGACTAGTCCCCGGGACACGAAGCTCCTACAATGAGCAGTTCTTC
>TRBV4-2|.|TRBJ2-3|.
CASSLLGVGGGVGTDTQYF
TGTGCCAGCAGCCTCCTCGGCGTCGGAGGGGGGGTAGGGACAGATACGCAGTATTTT
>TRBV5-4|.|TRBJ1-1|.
CASSPNRERYTEAFF
TGTGCCAGCAGCCCAAACAGGGAAAGGTACACTGAAGCTTTCTTT
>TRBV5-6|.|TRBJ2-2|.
CASSGRLNTGELFF
TGTGCCAGCAGTGGACGTCTGAACACCGGGGAGCTGTTTTTT
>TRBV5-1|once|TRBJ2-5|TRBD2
CASSIQAGGGETQYF
TGCGCCAGCAGCATCCAGGCGGGAGGTGGAGAGACCCAGTACTTC
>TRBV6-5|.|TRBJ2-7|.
CASSYPPPYEQYF
TGTGCCAGCAGTTACCCACCCCCTTACGAGCAGTACTTC
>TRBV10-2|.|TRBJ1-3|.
CASSEGLLSLGQTDTIYF
TGCGCCAGCAGTGAGGGGCTCCTTAGTTTGGGGCAGACGGACACCATATATTTT
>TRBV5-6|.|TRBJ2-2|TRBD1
CASSEGQGVGTGELFF
TGTGCCAGCAGCGAGGGACAGGGGGTCGGCACCGGGGAGCTGTTTTTT
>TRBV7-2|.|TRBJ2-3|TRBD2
CASSLSSSGSTDTQYF
TGTGCCAGCAGCTTAAGCAGTAGCGGGAGCACAGATACGCAGTATTTT
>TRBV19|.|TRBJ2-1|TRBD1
CASSRDRVDEQFF
TGTGCCAGTAGCCGGGACAGGGTGGATGAGCAGTTCTTC
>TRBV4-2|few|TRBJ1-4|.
CASSHLGTFNEKLFF
TGTGCCAGCAGCCACCTGGGGACTTTCAATGAAAAACTGTTTTTT
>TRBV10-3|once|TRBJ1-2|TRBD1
CATSGQINYGYTF
TGTGCCACCTCGGGACAGATCAACTATGGCTACACCTTC
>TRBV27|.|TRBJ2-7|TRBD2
CASSFLAGDGQYF
TGTGCCAGCAGTTTCTTGGCGGGAGACGGGCAGTACTTC
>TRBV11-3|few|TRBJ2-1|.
CASSLEEYNEQFF
TGTGCCAGCAGCTTAGAGGAATACAATGAGCAGTTCTTC
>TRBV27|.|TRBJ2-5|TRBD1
CASSSTGTALRETQYF
TGTGCCAGCAGTTCGACGGGGACAGCTTTGAGAGAGACCCAGTACTTC
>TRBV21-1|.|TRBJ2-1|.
CASSTGGLARQFF
TGTGCCAGCAGCACCGGAGGATTAGCTCGACAGTTCTTC
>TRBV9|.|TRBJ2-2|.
CASSVRQGEVRTGELFF
TGTGCCAGCAGCGTCCGCCAGGGGGAGGTCCGCACCGGGGAGCTGTTTTTT
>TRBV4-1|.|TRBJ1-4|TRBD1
CASSQDRRGDEKLFF
TGCGCCAGCAGCCAAGACCGCAGGGGGGATGAAAAACTGTTTTTT
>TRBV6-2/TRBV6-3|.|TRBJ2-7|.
CASSWGSSQGHF
TGTGCCAGCAGTTGGGGCAGTTCTCAGGGGCACTTC
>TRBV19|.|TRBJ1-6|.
CASQGTYNSPLHF
TGTGCCAGTCAGGGGACTTATAATTCACCCCTCCACTTT
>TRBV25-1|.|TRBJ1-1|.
CASSDGSTEAFF
TGTGCCAGCAGTGACGGAAGCACTGAAGCTTTCTTT
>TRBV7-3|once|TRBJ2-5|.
CASSLWGSSQETQYF
TGTGCCAGCAGCTTATGGGGCAGCTCACAAGAGACCCAGTACTTC
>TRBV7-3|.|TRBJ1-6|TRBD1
CASSLMGQGDSPLHF
TGTGCCAGCAGCTTAATGGGACAGGGTGATTCACCCCTCCACTTT
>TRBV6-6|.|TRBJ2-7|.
CASSPFDRGSGEQYF
TGTGCCAGCAGCCCTTTCGATCGGGGGTCGGGGGAGCAGTACTTC